This TCR beta chain was documented in a study of regulatory T cells in long-lasting Graves disease. Arm-PCR of CDR3 regions and iRepertoire HTBI primers were the basis on which TCR beta libraries were built. One entry per CDR3 protein, called by TCRdb with MiXCR from the multiplex PCR reads. The sample shows around 460,000 distinct CDR3 sequences, around a fifth of them seen only once. As for time point: persistent/refractory GD, antithyroid drugs over 5 years with positive TRAb. The TCR library was prepared using RNA isolated from PBMCs. This sample comprised peripheral blood mononuclear cells (PBMCs), obtained when the disease was refractory, from a patient treated with antithyroid drugs. The TCR originated in a female donor with Graves disease.

The CDR3 here is CASSQFPGTDYNEQFF. The CDR3 DNA is TGTGCCAGCAGCCAATTTCCCGGGACAGATTACAATGAGCAGTTCTTC. The rearrangement links TRBV4-2 to TRBJ2-1; TRBD1 agrees at 7 bases. V shed 2 bases, J shed 4 bases, and the junction held 8 bases outside the gene matches. In germline, CDR1 is LGHNA, CDR2 YNFKEQ. The CDR3 has 16 amino acids.